What follows are 20 T cell receptor beta chains derived from one specimen sequenced in a study of read filtering for tumor transcriptome and immune sequencing. Molecular barcoded adaptors covering alpha/delta and beta/gamma chains were used on 400 ng RNA. One entry per CDR3 protein, called by TCRdb with MiXCR from the reads. The table includes 15,000 to 20,000 distinct CDR3 sequences, over 20% detected once. Sequencing used a population of CD138-negative cells sorted from bone marrow. These receptors were obtained from a donor at least 40 years old with multiple myeloma.

This clonotype was observed many times. This chain joins TRBV6-1 and TRBJ2-5; 7 bases line up with TRBD2. Trimming at V came to 3 bases and at J to 4 bases, leaving 8 bases not matched to a gene. This CDR3 spans 15 amino acids. The V gene's germline CDR1 is MNHNS and CDR2 SASEGT. CDR3 coding DNA: TGTGCCAGCAGTGATAAGACCGGGGAGGGAGAGACCCAGTACTTC. It translates to CASSDKTGEGETQYF.

The chain combines TRBV20-1 with TRBJ2-1; 7 bases match TRBD2. Per germline, CDR1 DFQATT and CDR2 SNEGSKA (reference sequence). The CDR3 consists of 14 residues. J gave up 6 bases and V 3 bases, and 8 bases lay outside the gene matches. CDR3 nucleotide sequence: TGCAGTGCTAGTTGGCTAGCGGAAGTCAATGAGCAGTTCTTC. Protein product: CSASWLAEVNEQFF.

This clonotype was counted at least ten times. This rearrangement joins TRBV4-2 to TRBJ2-2; D uncertain. The CDR3 extends over 15 amino acids. V lost 0 bases to trimming and J lost 3 bases, with 8 bases between them. Germline CDR1 LGHNA, CDR2 YNFKEQ. The CDR3 coding sequence is TGTGCCAGCAGCCAAGATCTGGGGTACACCGGGGAGCTGTTTTTT. Translated: CASSQDLGYTGELFF.

This clonotype was seen ten or more times. J is TRBJ2-7 and V is TRBV28, with 8 bases matching TRBD1. The germline gives CDR1 MDHEN, CDR2 SYDVKM. The CDR3 is made up of 14 amino acids. The J segment lost 6 bases and the V segment lost 9 bases, leaving 13 bases of the junction unmatched. The CDR3 spells CARPPGQGACEQYF. The CDR3 DNA sequence: TGTGCCAGGCCCCCTGGCCAGGGGGCATGCGAGCAGTACTTC.

This clonotype was recorded a few times. The chain has TRBV7-9 and TRBJ2-3, with 9 bases lining up with TRBD1. The CDR3 runs to 14 residues. Germline V lookup: CDR1 SEHNR, CDR2 FQNEAQ (reference sequence). Trimming removed 6 bases from V and 1 base from J; junction bases left unmatched: 2. As DNA, the CDR3 is TGTGCCAGCAGTTGGGACAGGGGCACAGATACGCAGTATTTT. Translation gives CASSWDRGTDTQYF.

The chain combines TRBV28 with TRBJ2-3; 8 nucleotides agree with TRBD2. Per the germline V gene, CDR1 is MDHEN and CDR2 is SYDVKM. The CDR3 runs to 16 residues. Trimming removed 5 bases from V and 7 bases from J; junction bases left unmatched: 14. The CDR3 DNA follows: TGTGCCAGCAGTACTTCCATGGGACTAGTGAGAAATACGCAGTATTTT. This sequence encodes CASSTSMGLVRNTQYF.

Comments on this clonotype: This may arise from a read error, as a much more abundant clone is one base away. The V gene is TRBV2, the J gene TRBJ1-5; weak D call: TRBD1 (6 bases). With 7 bases removed from V and 5 bases from J, the gap between germline ends came to 15 bases. CDR1 and CDR2 (germline): SNHLY, FYNNEI. CDR3 length: 14 residues. This chain's CDR3 is CASTSRGGDQPQHF. CDR3 DNA sequence: TGTGCCAGCACGTCGAGGGGGGGTGATCAGCCCCAGCATTTT.

As regards this clonotype: This clone may be a read error of a much larger clone one base away. V is TRBV29-1 and J is TRBJ2-1, with 9 bases fitting TRBD2. This CDR3 comprises 14 residues. Germline V gene lookup returns CDR1 SQVTM and CDR2 ANQGSEA. For the CDR3, the DNA is TGCAGCGTTGTTGGGACTAGCTCCTACAATGAGCAGGTCTTC. Amino acid sequence: CSVVGTSSYNEQVF.

This clonotype is medium-sized. V and J are TRBV10-1 and TRBJ2-7, with D perhaps TRBD1 (6 bases). This CDR3 contains 17 residues. Germline-derived CDR1 and CDR2 are WNHNN and SYGVQD (reference sequence). Deletions cut 6 bases from V and 5 bases from J, with 26 bases between. This CDR3 reads CASRDRWTDSLGNEQYF. CDR3 nucleotide sequence: TGCGCCAGCAGAGACCGATGGACAGACTCCCTAGGGAACGAGCAGTACTTC.

The chain links TRBV28 to TRBJ1-5; D uncertain. In germline, CDR1 is MDHEN, CDR2 SYDVKM. The CDR3 covers 14 residues. Trimming pared 6 bases from V and 9 bases from J, leaving 18 bases between. The CDR3 reads CASSPSAVVWPQHF. The CDR3 nucleotides are TGTGCCAGCAGCCCATCGGCAGTAGTCTGGCCCCAGCATTTT.

The chain carries TRBV5-5 and TRBJ2-2; D may be TRBD1 or TRBD2 (6 bases each). Trimming stripped 0 bases from V and 4 bases from J, with 13 bases between. The CDR3 extends over 16 amino acids. Germline V CDR1 and CDR2: SGHKS, YYEKEE (reference sequence). Here the CDR3 reads CASSLVGGAGTGELFF. The CDR3 nucleotides read TGTGCCAGCAGCTTGGTGGGGGGCGCCGGCACCGGGGAGCTGTTTTTT.

In its sample, this clonotype was seen many times. CDR3 protein: CSAWGADTGELFF. The CDR3 DNA is TGCAGCGCTTGGGGCGCGGACACCGGGGAGCTGTTTTTT. J is TRBJ2-2 and V is TRBV20-1; a weak D match, TRBD1 (5 bases). The germline CDR1 and CDR2 sequences are DFQATT and SNEGSKA (reference sequence). This CDR3 spans 13 amino acids.

This clonotype was seen a handful of times. This sequence joins TRBV29-1 and TRBJ2-1, with TRBD2 matching 13 bases. In germline, CDR1 is SQVTM, CDR2 ANQGSEA. Trimming took 8 bases from V and 13 from J; bases not matched to a gene: 5. This CDR3 contains 11 residues. In DNA form, the CDR3 reads TGCAGCTCCGGACTAGCGGGAGTCCAGTTCTTC. It specifies CSSGLAGVQFF.

This clonotype has a single count. V usage is TRBV4-1 and J usage is TRBJ2-3; D uncertain. The CDR3 consists of 16 residues. In germline, CDR1 is MGHRA, CDR2 YSYEKL. V shed 0 bases and J shed 4 bases, with 14 bases lying between them. The CDR3 region is CASSQDRHSSADTQYF. The CDR3, as DNA: TGCGCCAGCAGCCAAGATCGCCATAGCTCGGCAGATACGCAGTATTTT.

This clonotype showed up many times. The chain has TRBV7-9 and TRBJ1-6, with unresolved D. Looked up from germline, CDR1 is SEHNR and CDR2 is FQNEAQ (reference sequence). The germline V and J ends were trimmed by 8 bases and 3 bases, with 8 bases remaining between them. The CDR3 extends over 13 amino acids. The CDR3: CASLRHYNSPLHF. The CDR3 DNA reads as TGTGCCAGCTTACGCCACTATAATTCACCCCTCCACTTT.

This clonotype was counted between two and nine times. V is TRBV6-2 or TRBV6-3 and J is TRBJ1-5; D gene ambiguous. Germline lookup yields CDR1 MNHEY and CDR2 SVGEGT. The CDR3 is 16 residues long. Trimming cost V 3 bases and J 3 bases, with 15 bases left between them. CDR3 sequence reads: CASSYRGPLHNQPQHF. CDR3 bases: TGTGCCAGCAGTTATCGAGGGCCTCTCCACAATCAGCCCCAGCATTTT.

The chain couples TRBV20-1 to TRBJ2-5, with TRBD2 identical over 9 bases. J gave up 5 bases and V 7 bases, and 11 bases lay outside the gene matches. The CDR3 extends over 14 amino acids. Germline CDR1 DFQATT, CDR2 SNEGSKA (reference sequence). In nucleotides, the CDR3 is TGCAGTGTTGTCTGGCGGGAGGGCATCGAGACCCAGTACTTC. The encoded protein is CSVVWREGIETQYF.

With regard to this clonotype: A much larger clone lies one base from this, so it may be a read error. This chain joins TRBV30 and TRBJ2-7; perhaps TRBD1 as D (5 bases). The CDR3 runs 13 residues. Germline CDR1 and CDR2: GTSNPN and SVGIG (reference sequence). V was shortened by 2 bases and J by 3 bases, with 11 bases between the two germline ends. The CDR3 bases are TGTGCCTGGAGTCCGACAGATTTCTACGAGCAGTACTTC. Residues: CAWSPTDFYEQYF.

This clonotype was counted ten times or more. This chain links TRBV27 with TRBJ2-2; 7 bases line up with TRBD2. CDR3 size: 15 residues. After removal of 5 bases from V and 9 bases from J, the junction contained 12 bases not matched to a gene. The germline V gene encodes CDR1 MNHEY and CDR2 SMNVEV (reference sequence). The CDR3 here is CASSNAGEGNRELFF. CDR3 coding DNA: TGTGCCAGCAGTAACGCGGGAGAGGGTAACAGGGAGCTGTTTTTT.

This clonotype was picked up many times. J is TRBJ2-1 and V is TRBV12-3 or TRBV12-4; 9 bases align to TRBD2. CDR3 size: 15 residues. Germline trimming cut 9 bases from V and 1 base from J; bases unmatched to any gene: 7. The CDR3, as DNA: TGTGCCAGTGGCGGGAGGGGGTGGTCCTACAATGAGCAGTTCTTC. This gives the protein CASGGRGWSYNEQFF.